The following is a TCR beta chain sequence with its context. The data originate from a study of blood T cell repertoires in COVID-19. At the level of the study: PBMCs, B-cell-depleted T cells, or T cells provided the cDNA or gDNA that made up the material.

V gave up 3 bases and J gave up 4 bases; unmatched junction bases: 0. CDR3 length equals 13 residues. The germline V gene encodes CDR1 ENHRY and CDR2 SYGVKD. As processed by the authors: Counts of nucleated cells, estimated from reference gene primer amplification, were obtained. Sequencing was performed with immunoSEQ multiplex PCR; in TCRdb, only in-frame clones are kept and a portion is missing. V, J and clone size derive from that table, while D and trimming were established from the DNA sequence. The sample contains tens of thousands of clones, approximately 82% of which appear only once. Sequencing was performed on peripheral blood. The TCR was taken from a man aged 50 to 60 with active or convalescent COVID-19. V gene TRBV10-3 combines with J gene TRBJ1-5; 7 bases match TRBD1. CDR3 sequence: CAISEQGNQPQHF. Here the CDR3 DNA reads TGTGCCATCAGTGAACAGGGGAATCAGCCCCAGCATTTT.